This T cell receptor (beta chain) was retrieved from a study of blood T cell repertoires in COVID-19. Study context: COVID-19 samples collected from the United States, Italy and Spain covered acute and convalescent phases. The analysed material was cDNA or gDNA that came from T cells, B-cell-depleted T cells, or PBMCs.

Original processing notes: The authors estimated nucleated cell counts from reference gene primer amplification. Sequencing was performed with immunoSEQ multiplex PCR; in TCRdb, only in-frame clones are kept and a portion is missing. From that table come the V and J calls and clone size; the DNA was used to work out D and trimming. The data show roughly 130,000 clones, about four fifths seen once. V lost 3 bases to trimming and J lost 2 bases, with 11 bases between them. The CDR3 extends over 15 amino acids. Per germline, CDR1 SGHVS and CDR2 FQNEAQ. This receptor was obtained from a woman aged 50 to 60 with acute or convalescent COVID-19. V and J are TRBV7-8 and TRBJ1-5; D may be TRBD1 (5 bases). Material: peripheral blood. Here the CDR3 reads CASSFQGGGNQPQHF. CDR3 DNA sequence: TGTGCCAGCAGCTTTCAGGGAGGGGGCAATCAGCCCCAGCATTTT.